The 3 T cell receptor beta chains reported below all come from one sample, sequenced in a study of T-cell memory formation after mild COVID-19 (dated by TCRdb to 2020 to 2023). To prepare the library, 5' RACE was applied. Sequenced using an Illumina NovaSeq 6000. Through fastp at Q25 and MiXCR, TCRdb rebuilt clones from the public reads, retaining in-frame beta chains. Every distinct CDR3 protein forms one entry, paired with its most common genes and DNA. This sample lists about 39,000 distinct CDR3 sequences; about 6.1% were detected once. In total, the top ten clones hold 0.8% to 1% of the sample. The material sequenced was PBMCs or a T cell subset sorted from them (not recorded which). These receptors all stem from an adult who had mild COVID-19 (a few samples of this study predate the infection). The sample titles of this study are shuffled in the database, so cell type and time point are left out.

This clonotype was recorded at least ten times. The chain combines TRBV27 with TRBJ2-3; D gene ambiguous. The germline V gene has CDR1 MNHEY and CDR2 SMNVEV (reference sequence). Trimming shortened V by 5 bases and J by 5 bases, and 14 bases separated the two germline ends. This CDR3 is built from 14 residues. As DNA, the CDR3 is TGTGCCAGCAGTCACTCAGCTGAGGTAGATACGCAGTATTTT. Amino acids: CASSHSAEVDTQYF.

This clonotype was found many times. The chain employs TRBV4-3 and TRBJ1-6; D possibly corresponds to TRBD1 (5 bases). Trimming shortened V by 4 bases and J by 5 bases, and 12 bases separated the two germline ends. The CDR3 extends over 15 amino acids. Per germline, CDR1 LGHNA and CDR2 YSLEER. The CDR3 protein is CASSRKTVDNSPLHF. The CDR3 region has the DNA TGCGCCAGCAGCCGAAAGACAGTAGATAATTCACCCCTCCACTTT.

In its sample, this clonotype was seen many times. The chain carries TRBV30 and TRBJ2-3; possibly TRBD1 for D (6 bases). V shed 0 bases and J shed 3 bases, with 10 bases lying between them. This CDR3 is 14 amino acids long. Per the germline V gene, CDR1 is GTSNPN and CDR2 is SVGIG (reference sequence). CDR3 in amino acids: CAWSVQGKTDTQYF. The CDR3 DNA sequence: TGTGCCTGGAGTGTTCAGGGGAAGACAGATACGCAGTATTTT.